These 25 T cell receptor beta chains originate from one sample sequenced in a study of OX40 agonist ivuxolimab in advanced cancers. Some clones are missing from TCRdb's copy, which holds only in-frame ones; the method was immunoSEQ multiplex PCR. The table has some 70,000 clones, 86% seen once. This material consisted of CD4+ or CD8+ T cells sorted from blood, taken in a trial of the OX40 agonist ivuxolimab. These receptors all stem from an adult with an advanced solid tumor such as melanoma, head and neck, liver or kidney cancer.

J is TRBJ2-1 and V is TRBV6-6; TRBD1 matches 8 bases. CDR1 MNHNY and CDR2 SVGAGI come from the germline V gene (reference sequence). Trimming cost V 10 bases and J 3 bases; bases outside gene matches: 5. This CDR3 contains 13 residues. Written as DNA, the CDR3 is TGTGCCACCGGACAGGGCATCTACAATGAGCAGTTCTTC. Translation gives CATGQGIYNEQFF.

The chain joins TRBV6-5 to TRBJ2-1; 11 bases agree with TRBD2. CDR3 size: 15 residues. Germline lookup yields CDR1 MNHEY and CDR2 SVGAGI. Germline trimming cut 7 bases from V and 5 bases from J; bases unmatched to any gene: 7. CDR3 protein: CASNLLAGADNEQFF. DNA of the CDR3: TGTGCCAGCAACCTACTAGCGGGAGCTGACAATGAGCAGTTCTTC.

The chain couples TRBV5-1 to TRBJ1-3; D possibly corresponds to TRBD1 (6 bases). The CDR3 runs to 17 residues. The germline V gene encodes CDR1 SGHRS and CDR2 YFSETQ. Trimming pared 3 bases from V and 0 bases from J, leaving 16 bases between. The CDR3 protein is CASSYTEGGFSGNTIYF. CDR3 nucleotides: TGCGCCAGCAGCTATACGGAGGGGGGGTTCTCTGGAAACACCATATATTTT.

In its sample, this clone was seen once. DNA of the CDR3: TGCGCCAGCAACGGGGACACTCCTCCCTACGAGCAGTACTTC. Its protein is CASNGDTPPYEQYF. The J gene is TRBJ2-7, the V gene TRBV5-1, with a tentative D call TRBD1 (6 bases). V was clipped by 6 bases and J by 2 bases, with 15 bases between them. The germline CDR1 and CDR2 sequences are SGHRS and YFSETQ. The CDR3 has 14 residues.

The V and J genes are TRBV18 and TRBJ2-7; D may be TRBD1 or TRBD2 (5 bases each). V lost 2 bases and J lost 3, with 26 bases in between. Germline CDR1 KGHSH, CDR2 LQKENI. This CDR3 spans 19 amino acids. CDR3 sequence (DNA): TGTGCCAGCTCACCAGGGGGAATGGGTGGACACCGTCCTTTCTACGAGCAGTACTTC. Translated: CASSPGGMGGHRPFYEQYF.

The rearrangement links TRBV25-1 to TRBJ2-7; 8 bases map to TRBD2. The CDR3 has 16 residues. The V gene end was trimmed by 2 bases and the J gene end by 0 bases; junction bases not matched to a gene: 6. Germline CDR1 MGHDK, CDR2 SYGVNS. The CDR3 loop reads CASSERPSGSSYEQYF. The CDR3 DNA sequence: TGTGCCAGCAGTGAAAGGCCCAGCGGGAGCTCCTACGAGCAGTACTTC.

This chain joins TRBV6-6 and TRBJ2-5; D unresolved. This CDR3 has 13 amino acids. V gave up 0 bases and J gave up 3 bases, with 5 bases separating them. The germline CDR1 and CDR2 sequences are MNHNY and SVGAGI (reference sequence). This chain's CDR3 is CASSYSGKETQYF. Written as DNA, the CDR3 is TGTGCCAGCAGTTACTCGGGTAAAGAGACCCAGTACTTC.

The rearrangement uses TRBV4-1 and TRBJ2-7, with TRBD1 matching over 9 bases. Unmatched junction bases numbered 4, after V lost 4 bases and J lost 3 bases. Germline-derived CDR1 and CDR2 are MGHRA and YSYEKL. This CDR3 region has 14 residues. For the CDR3, the DNA is TGCGCCAGCAGCCGCCGGGACAGGGACTACGAGCAGTACTTC. This codes for CASSRRDRDYEQYF.

V and J are TRBV7-9 and TRBJ2-7, with 13 bases that match TRBD2. Germline V gene sequence: CDR1 SEHNR, CDR2 FQNEAQ (reference sequence). The trim removed 5 bases at V and 6 bases at J, leaving 4 bases unmatched. The CDR3 contains 14 residues. CDR3 DNA: TGTGCCAGCAGCACACTAGCGGGGGGGACCGAGCAGTACTTC. This sequence encodes CASSTLAGGTEQYF. The complete variable domain, with remaining parts taken from reference TRBV7-9 and TRBJ2-7, reads DTGVSQNPRHKITKRGQNVTFRCDPISEHNRLYWYRQTLGQGPEFLTYFQNEAQLEKSRLLSDRFSAERPKGSFSTLEIQRTEQGDSAMYLCASSTLAGGTEQYFGPGTRLTVT.

This sequence joins TRBV28 and TRBJ1-1; no clear D. The V end was cut by 2 bases, the J end by 10 bases, with 5 bases between. CDR1 is MDHEN and CDR2 is SYDVKM in the germline V gene. This CDR3 has 10 amino acids. In DNA form, the CDR3 reads TGTGCCAGCAGTTTAGAGAGAGCTTTCTTT. This codes for CASSLERAFF.

The gene calls are TRBV9 and TRBJ1-3; a possible D gene is TRBD1 (6 bases). The CDR3 extends over 16 amino acids. Germline CDR1 is SGDLS and CDR2 is YYNGEE. The V end was cut by 5 bases, the J end by 0 bases, with 15 bases between. The CDR3 protein is CASSVLDSLSGNTIYF. CDR3 in DNA: TGTGCCAGCAGTGTCTTGGACAGTCTCTCTGGAAACACCATATATTTT.

The chain is built from TRBV6-5 and TRBJ1-1; D gene ambiguous. CDR1 is MNHEY and CDR2 is SVGAGI in the germline V gene. The CDR3 has 13 residues. Trimming pared 6 bases from V and 1 base from J, leaving 9 bases between. For the CDR3, the DNA is TGTGCCAGCAGACTCGACGGGAACACTGAAGCTTTCTTT. It is translated as CASRLDGNTEAFF.

V usage is TRBV28 and J usage is TRBJ2-5; D remains ambiguous. The CDR3 has 14 amino acids. The germline V and J ends were trimmed by 6 bases and 5 bases, with 16 bases remaining between them. CDR1 is MDHEN and CDR2 is SYDVKM in the germline V gene. The CDR3 DNA is TGTGCCAGCAGCCCCACGGGCCCCGGGGAGACCCAGTACTTC. Its translation: CASSPTGPGETQYF.

A single count supports this clone. V usage is TRBV6-1 and J usage is TRBJ2-2; D possibly corresponds to TRBD2 (6 bases). V lost 6 bases to trimming and J lost 1 base, with 12 bases between them. Germline-derived CDR1 and CDR2 are MNHNS and SASEGT. The CDR3 length is 15 residues. In DNA, the CDR3 is TGTGCCAGCAGACCTGGGAGGAGGAACACCGGGGAGCTGTTTTTT. It is translated as CASRPGRRNTGELFF.

In its sample, this clone was seen once. The chain couples TRBV5-6 to TRBJ1-1; D remains ambiguous. Germline V CDR1 and CDR2: SGHDT, YYEEEE. Trimming removed 0 bases at V and 0 bases at J, with 6 bases between. The CDR3 spans 14 residues. The CDR3 bases are TGTGCCAGCAGCTTGGGACTGTTGAACACTGAAGCTTTCTTT. Translated: CASSLGLLNTEAFF.

The V gene is TRBV6-5, the J gene TRBJ2-7; possibly TRBD2 for D (6 bases). This CDR3 spans 15 amino acids. V lost 0 bases, J lost 3 bases, and 12 bases lay in between. Germline V lookup: CDR1 MNHEY, CDR2 SVGAGI. CDR3 bases: TGTGCCAGCAGTTACTCGTTCTTAGCGGACTACGAGCAGTACTTC. Its protein product is CASSYSFLADYEQYF.

The chain is built from TRBV20-1 and TRBJ1-2; D is uncertain. Germline-derived CDR1 and CDR2 are DFQATT and SNEGSKA (reference sequence). The CDR3 has 11 amino acids. The V end was cut by 3 bases, the J end by 5 bases, with 7 bases between. This CDR3 reads CSASGGYGYTF. For the CDR3, the DNA is TGCAGTGCTAGTGGTGGGTATGGCTACACCTTC.

The chain has TRBV6-1 and TRBJ2-7, with TRBD1 identical over 7 bases. The CDR3 has 13 residues. Germline V gene lookup returns CDR1 MNHNS and CDR2 SASEGT. Germline trimming cut 8 bases from V and 7 bases from J; bases unmatched to any gene: 11. CDR3 DNA: TGTGCCAGCTCCATCCAGGGGGAAAGGGAGCAGTACTTC. Its protein product is CASSIQGEREQYF.

The V gene is TRBV5-1, the J gene TRBJ2-2, with D perhaps TRBD1 (5 bases). Germline values: CDR1 SGHRS, CDR2 YFSETQ. V lost 0 bases, J lost 6 bases, and 15 bases lay in between. The CDR3 covers 16 residues. CDR3 DNA: TGCGCCAGCAGCTTGGACGGGCAGGGTGGGCCCGGGGAGCTGTTTTTT. Its protein product is CASSLDGQGGPGELFF. Drawing the rest from reference TRBV5-1 and TRBJ2-2, the complete variable domain is KAGVTQTPRYLIKTRGQQVTLSCSPISGHRSVSWYQQTPGQGLQFLFEYFSETQRNKGNFPGRFSGRQFSNSRSEMNVSTLELGDSALYLCASSLDGQGGPGELFFGEGSRLTVL.

A single count supports this clone. This chain joins TRBV9 and TRBJ1-6; possible D gene TRBD1, 6 bases. Germline lookup yields CDR1 SGDLS and CDR2 YYNGEE. Trimming took off 0 bases at V and 7 bases at J, with 8 bases between the two ends. The CDR3 has 14 residues. The CDR3 bases are TGTGCCAGCAGCGTAGAACAGGGAAATTCACCCCTCCACTTT. Its translation: CASSVEQGNSPLHF.

The rearrangement links TRBV28 to TRBJ2-5, with 13 bases lining up with TRBD2. This CDR3 is built from 18 residues. Germline V gene lookup returns CDR1 MDHEN and CDR2 SYDVKM. Trimming at V came to 5 bases and at J to 5 bases, leaving 14 bases not matched to a gene. In nucleotides, the CDR3 is TGTGCCAGCAGTCCTGGGACTAGCGGGATACTCGGGTGGGAGACCCAGTACTTC. Amino acid sequence: CASSPGTSGILGWETQYF.

The genes are TRBV5-5 and TRBJ1-1; tentatively, D is TRBD1 (5 bases). Trimming stripped 2 bases from V and 5 bases from J, with 10 bases between. This CDR3 contains 13 residues. Germline CDR1 SGHKS, CDR2 YYEKEE (reference sequence). CDR3 nucleotide sequence: TGTGCCAGCAGCTTTGGGGGGAAGACTGAAGCTTTCTTT. Protein sequence: CASSFGGKTEAFF.

The CDR3 region has the DNA TGTGCCAGTAGTAGGACAGGGTTGCCAAACATTCAGTACTTC. Translation gives CASSRTGLPNIQYF. The chain joins TRBV19 to TRBJ2-4; 8 bases map to TRBD1. The V gene end was trimmed by 4 bases and the J gene end by 6 bases; junction bases not matched to a gene: 5. Germline CDR1 reads LNHDA; CDR2 reads SQIVND (reference sequence). CDR3 size: 14 residues.

This chain uses TRBV7-2 with TRBJ2-2; no definite D call. The CDR3 runs to 14 residues. CDR1 and CDR2 (germline): SGHTA, FQGNSA. The V gene lost 4 bases and the J gene lost 1 base, with 7 bases spanning the gap. DNA for the CDR3: TGTGCCAGCAGCTCCGTACTGAACACCGGGGAGCTGTTTTTT. This gives the protein CASSSVLNTGELFF. Full variable domain (rest looked up from reference TRBV7-2 and TRBJ2-2): GAGVSQSPSNKVTEKGKDVELRCDPISGHTALYWYRQSLGQGLEFLIYFQGNSAPDKSGLPSDRFSAERTGGSVSTLTIQRTQQEDSAVYLCASSSVLNTGELFFGEGSRLTVL.

The V gene is TRBV7-8, the J gene TRBJ1-5; the match to TRBD1 covers 8 bases. Germline V gene sequence: CDR1 SGHVS, CDR2 FQNEAQ. Trimming took 5 bases from V and 6 from J; bases not matched to a gene: 9. CDR3 length: 15 amino acids. Here the CDR3 DNA reads TGTGCCAGCAGCACAAGACAGGGGATAAGTCAGCCCCAGCATTTT. Translation gives CASSTRQGISQPQHF.